Below, one TCR beta chain is given with its context. The antigen is not known. V was clipped by 4 bases and J by 7 bases; unmatched bases: 4. Germline V gene lookup returns CDR1 KGHDR and CDR2 SFDVKD. The CDR3 sequence is 16 residues long. This sample was taken from a study of T cells after yellow fever vaccination. Study observations and caveats: Subsequent booster samples again held most clones from primary vaccination (roughly 95% CD4, over 80% CD8). Peaking faster, on day 5 versus 15, the secondary response was nonetheless weaker.

Production of TCR cDNA was by 5'RACE template switching, which also added a universal primer site and UMIs. TCRdb re-derived calls from the 5' RACE reads in MiXCR, one entry per CDR3 protein. The table lists 500,000 to 650,000 distinct CDR3 sequences, around an eighth of them singletons. This TCR derives from a man aged 25-45 years who received the YFV17D yellow fever vaccine. This specimen consisted of PBMCs, obtained on the day of the yellow fever booster vaccination. The rearrangement uses TRBV24-1 and TRBJ2-1; 15 bases line up with TRBD2. The CDR3 nucleotides read TGTGCCACCAGTGAACCCGGGACTAGCGGGAGGAATGAGCAGTTCTTC. This codes for CATSEPGTSGRNEQFF.